This is a list of T cell receptor beta chains from one sample in a study of Graves' ophthalmopathy and Graves' hyperthyroidism. TCRdb reprocessed the multiplex PCR reads via MiXCR and lists one record per CDR3 protein. The sample lists almost 750,000 distinct CDR3 sequences, around 40% occurring once. Sequencing used peripheral blood. Receptor source: an adult man with Graves' ophthalmopathy. Each CDR3 is given with its conserved first and last residue. A D gene is named only where the DNA matches it firmly. Clone size is stated in some rows and not others, as once, few, many or a class when expanded.

TRBD1 many 14 TRBJ2-7 TRBV5-1 TGCGCCAGCAGCTTTGACAGGGAACTCTACGAGCAGTACTTC CASSFDRELYEQYF
NA NA 14 TRBJ1-1 TRBV25-1 TGTGCCAGCTCCCAAGCGGCAGGAGACACTGAAGCTTTCTTT CASSQAAGDTEAFF
TRBD1 NA 13 TRBJ1-2 TRBV25-1 TGTGCTGCGGGCGGCAGGGGGGGGGGCGGCTACACCTTC CAAGGRGGGGYTF
TRBD1 many 14 TRBJ1-1 TRBV5-8 TGTGCCAGCAGTTTAGACAGGGCTAGCTCTGAAGCTTTCTTT CASSLDRASSEAFF
TRBD1 NA 17 TRBJ2-6 TRBV25-1 TGTGCCAGCAGTAGGGAGACAGGGGGCTCCGGGGCCAACGTCCTGACTTTC CASSRETGGSGANVLTF
NA NA 13 TRBJ2-5 TRBV14 TGTGCCAGCAGCCAAGATTCCGGTGAGACCCAGTACTTC CASSQDSGETQYF
NA few 16 TRBJ2-5 TRBV7-9 TGTGCCAGCAGCCATTCGGGCGGGGGCTACCAAGAGACCCAGTACTTC CASSHSGGGYQETQYF
TRBD1 NA 12 TRBJ1-5 TRBV15 TGTGCCACGGGACAGGCCAATCAGCCCCAGCATTTT CATGQANQPQHF
NA few 15 TRBJ2-2 TRBV7-9 TGTGCCAGCAGCGGCGGCCAGGTCTCCACCGGGGAGCTGTTTTTT CASSGGQVSTGELFF
TRBD1 few 15 TRBJ1-6 TRBV10-3 TGTGCCAGCAGTGAACTGGGACAGCTGAATTCACCCCTCCACTTT CASSELGQLNSPLHF
TRBD1 many 15 TRBJ2-7 TRBV7-2 TGTGCCAGCAGCTTATTACCGGGACAGAACTACGAGCAGTACTTC CASSLLPGQNYEQYF
NA NA 12 TRBJ1-1 TRBV20-1 TGCAGTGCTAGAGGAGGGGTCACTGAAGCTTTCTTT CSARGGVTEAFF
NA NA 12 TRBJ2-7 TRBV12-3/TRBV12-4 TGTGCCAGCAGGGGGGGAGGTACCGAAAAGTACTTC CASRGGGTEKYF
NA NA 12 TRBJ1-6 TRBV2 TGTGCCAGCAGTGACCGGGGTACACCCCTCCACTTT CASSDRGTPLHF
TRBD2 NA 15 TRBJ2-7 TRBV7-9 TGTGCCAGCAGCCACAAGACTAGCGGGACATACGAGCAGTACTTC CASSHKTSGTYEQYF
NA few 17 TRBJ1-3 TRBV20-1 TGCAGTGCTAGAGATCCCAGGGCCGGGACGTCTGGAAACACCATATATTTT CSARDPRAGTSGNTIYF
TRBD1 many 16 TRBJ1-6 TRBV7-2 TGTGCCAGCAGCTTAGGCCGGGACAGACAGCAGTCACCCCTCCACTTT CASSLGRDRQQSPLHF
TRBD1 NA 14 TRBJ2-7 TRBV15 TGTGCCACCAGCCCGGGACAGGGTCTTGACGAGCAGTACTTC CATSPGQGLDEQYF
NA NA 15 TRBJ1-1 TRBV29-1 TGCAGCGTTGAGTGGGGCGGCACTGGAAACACTGAAGCTTTCTTT CSVEWGGTGNTEAFF
NA NA 15 TRBJ2-2 TRBV10-3 TGTGCCATCAGTGAGATAGGGGGAGACACCGGGGAGCTGTTTTTT CAISEIGGDTGELFF
TRBD2 many 14 TRBJ2-7 TRBV4-2 TGTGCCAGCAGCCCTCTAGCGGGGGACTACGAGCAGTACTTC CASSPLAGDYEQYF
NA NA 13 TRBJ1-4 TRBV5-1 TGCGCCAGCAGCGAGGGGCCCGGGGAAAAACTGTTTTTT CASSEGPGEKLFF
NA many 13 TRBJ2-7 TRBV25-1 TGTGCCAGCAGTGTAAAGACCGGGCACGAGCAGTACTTC CASSVKTGHEQYF
NA few 16 TRBJ1-1 TRBV6-5 TGTGCCAGCAGTTTAACCGAACAGTTCGTTCGCACTGAAGCTTTCTTT CASSLTEQFVRTEAFF
NA once 18 TRBJ1-2 TRBV3-1 TGTGCCAGCAGCCAAGACCGGACAGATTCCCGTGTTAACTATGGCTACACCTTC CASSQDRTDSRVNYGYTF
TRBD1 NA 16 TRBJ2-7 TRBV24-1 TGTGCCAGCAGCCCACAGGACAGGGGCCTGAGATACGAGCAGTACTTC CASSPQDRGLRYEQYF